The sample holds a few counts of the clone carrying this T cell receptor beta chain. The antigen is undetermined. Molecular barcoding with unique molecular identifiers was used for the TCRbeta library. TCRdb processed the PCR reads anew with MiXCR; each CDR3 protein has one entry. The sample records 900,000 or so distinct CDR3 sequences, 16% being singletons. The data were obtained in a study of T-cell reconstitution after alpha-beta-depleted transplantation in children. Regarding the study as a whole: One year post-transplant, T-cell counts and diversity were largely derived from T cells produced anew.

The CDR3 is 14 amino acids. Losses at the gene ends were 4 bases for V and 7 bases for J; bases not matched to a gene: 8. V is TRBV12-3 or TRBV12-4 and J is TRBJ1-1, with 8 bases aligning to TRBD1. The starting material was PBMCs, mostly from graft donor cells, obtained 360 days after TCRalphabeta/CD19-depleted stem cell transplant. The TCR sequence derives from a male patient younger than 18 who had a stem cell transplant for acute lymphoblastic leukemia, so the T cells may come from the graft donor. CDR3 DNA: TGTGCCAGCAGTTCTCAGGGGGCGGGATTTGAAGCTTTCTTT. It codes for CASSSQGAGFEAFF.